This T cell receptor (beta chain) was identified during a study of blood T cells in healthy people across ages. This CDR3 has 15 amino acids. The germline gives CDR1 DFQATT, CDR2 SNEGSKA (reference sequence). It was with a sample-barcoded 5' primer and a J-beta primer mix that a second PCR of roughly 6 to 11 cycles was run. One entry per CDR3 protein, called by TCRdb with MiXCR from the 5' RACE reads. The table includes about 1.8 million distinct CDR3 sequences, 40% to 55% detected once. In its sample, this clonotype was seen a few times. The sample comprised blood. This sequence originates from a woman aged 35 to 49 in good health. The chain combines TRBV20-1 with TRBJ2-5; 8 bases fit TRBD1. The DNA end is a closer match to TRBJ2-7, so the J assignment may be wrong. This CDR3 is CSTRPRDRFTNEQYF. DNA of the CDR3: TGCAGTACTCGCCCCCGGGACAGGTTCACCAACGAGCAGTACTTC.